The clone carrying this TCR beta chain was observed once. What it recognizes is unknown. Relapse after autologous stem cell transplantation occurred in every patient, and brentuximab vedotin exposure varied. Purified CD4+ T cells were obtained from thawed PBMCs through magnetic negative selection. This sample was taken from a study of PD-1 blockade in classical Hodgkin lymphoma. Findings and caveats of the study: There was a significant rise in CD4+ TCR diversity by C4D1, with no such rise for CD8+. Complete responders' baseline diversity resembled that of newly diagnosed patients. Before treatment, TCR diversity in newly diagnosed patients was reportedly lower than in healthy donors. Nivolumab initiation under 1 year post-ASCT meant exclusion.

Germline V lookup: CDR1 SGDLS, CDR2 YYNGEE. CDR3 length: 15 amino acids. The V end lost 3 bases, the J end lost 1 base, and 10 bases lay between the germline ends. The data were produced by immunoSEQ multiplex PCR, yet TCRdb's version contains in-frame clones alone and is incomplete. The data show 10,000 to 15,000 clones, 85% to 90% seen once. The TCR sequence derives from a human donor with classical Hodgkin lymphoma. This specimen consisted of CD4+ T cells from blood, obtained at baseline. The chain links TRBV9 to TRBJ2-2; TRBD2 might be the D (5 bases). The CDR3 reads CASSGLAGNTGELFF. In DNA form, the CDR3 reads TGTGCCAGCAGCGGTTTGGCGGGGAACACCGGGGAGCTGTTTTTT.